This TCR beta chain was recorded in a study of blood T cell repertoires in COVID-19. Study background: Some COVID-19 samples were acute and others convalescent; all came from the United States, Italy and Spain.

Sequencing used immunoSEQ multiplex PCR; TCRdb keeps in-frame clones, though not all of them. The sample includes fewer than 300,000 clones, roughly 85% of them seen just once. Sequencing was done on a sample of peripheral blood. The receptor's source is a man aged 45-65 years with active or convalescent COVID-19.

CDR3 in amino acids: CASSRLAPPDTQYF. Here the CDR3 DNA reads TGTGCCAGCAGCCGACTAGCCCCCCCAGATACGCAGTATTTT. The chain joins TRBV7-8 to TRBJ2-3, with 7 bases lining up with TRBD2. V was clipped by 5 bases and J by 4 bases; unmatched bases: 6. Germline CDR1 reads SGHVS; CDR2 reads FQNEAQ. CDR3 length: 14 amino acids.